The 21 T cell receptor beta chains reported below all come from one sample, sequenced in a study of T cell responses to AZD1222 COVID-19 vaccine (dated by TCRdb to 2020 to 2022). Receptor libraries were prepared by the immunoSEQ multiplex PCR assay. TCRdb took over this immuneACCESS table, retaining in-frame rearrangements with V and J assigned. Such tables are incomplete; in checked studies, under half of the missing clones stem from an unresolved V gene, and the remainder is unexplained. This sample gives some 140,000 clones in total; 80% to 90% of them show up just once. Together, the top ten hold roughly 6% of the sample. Reading the label with the study, this specimen's time point is: baseline before first vaccination. The material was peripheral blood, obtained on day 0 of AZD1222 vaccination. The receptor set was obtained from an adult in good health.

The chain combines TRBV5-4 with TRBJ1-3, with D perhaps TRBD1 (5 bases). The ends were cut back, 3 bases at V and 3 bases at J, with 7 bases in the middle. This CDR3 comprises 13 residues. CDR1 SGHNT and CDR2 YYREEE come from the germline V gene (reference sequence). The chain's CDR3 is CASSSRVGNTIYF. In DNA, the CDR3 is TGTGCCAGCAGCTCCAGGGTTGGAAACACCATATATTTT.

The chain has TRBV5-6 and TRBJ2-1; 13 bases align to TRBD2. J was trimmed by 5 bases and V by 4 bases; bases with no gene match: 6. The germline CDR1 and CDR2 sequences are SGHDT and YYEEEE. The CDR3 sequence is 16 residues long. This CDR3 is CASSPLGLAGDNEQFF. The CDR3 nucleotides are TGTGCCAGCAGCCCCCTCGGACTAGCGGGGGACAATGAGCAGTTCTTC. The whole variable domain, remainder taken from reference TRBV5-6 and TRBJ2-1, is DAGVTQSPTHLIKTRGQQVTLRCSPKSGHDTVSWYQQALGQGPQFIFQYYEEEERQRGNFPDRFSGHQFPNYSSELNVNALLLGDSALYLCASSPLGLAGDNEQFFGPGTRLTVL.

V gene TRBV21-1 combines with J gene TRBJ2-1; the table's D gene call, TRBD2, was not cross checked with the DNA. TRBV21-1 is flagged as a pseudogene. The CDR3 has 20 amino acids. The CDR3 here is CASSKEGGTSGSPDPNEQFF. CDR3 DNA sequence: TGTGCCAGCAGCAAAGAGGGGGGGACTAGCGGGAGTCCAGATCCAAATGAGCAGTTCTTC.

The chain is built from TRBV25-1 and TRBJ2-3; 11 bases are a match to TRBD2. The length of the CDR3 is 17 residues. Germline CDR1 and CDR2: MGHDK and SYGVNS. J lost 2 bases, V lost 3 bases, and 7 bases had no gene match. Here the CDR3 DNA reads TGTGCCAGCAGTGAGGTCCGACTAGCGGGGCTCACAGATACGCAGTATTTT. Residues: CASSEVRLAGLTDTQYF.

The V and J genes are TRBV7-9 and TRBJ2-7; a possible D gene is TRBD1 (6 bases). From germline, CDR1 is SEHNR and CDR2 FQNEAQ (reference sequence). Trimming took 9 bases from V and 6 from J, leaving 12 bases between them. The CDR3 is 11 residues long. Here the CDR3 DNA reads TGTGCCAGTGAACAGGGCTTCGAGCAGTACTTC. Protein: CASEQGFEQYF.

This chain links TRBV18 with TRBJ2-7, with TRBD2 matching 7 bases. V trimming: 2 bases; J trimming: 5 bases; junction bases outside the gene matches: 3. The germline V gene encodes CDR1 KGHSH and CDR2 LQKENI. The CDR3 contains 13 residues. The CDR3 loop is CASSPISGDEQYF. CDR3 DNA sequence: TGTGCCAGCTCACCAATAAGCGGGGACGAGCAGTACTTC.

The rearrangement uses TRBV12-3 or TRBV12-4 and TRBJ2-1; D remains ambiguous. The CDR3 contains 11 residues. Trimming removed 1 base from V and 7 bases from J, with 2 bases in between. In nucleotides, the CDR3 is TGTGCCAGCAGTTTAGTTAATGAGCAGTTCTTC. This encodes CASSLVNEQFF.

The chain uses TRBV6-1 and TRBJ1-1; D is unresolved. Trimming cost V 3 bases and J 1 base, with 6 bases left between them. The germline V gene encodes CDR1 MNHNS and CDR2 SASEGT. The CDR3 is 13 amino acids. Here the CDR3 DNA reads TGTGCCAGCAGTGATAGGTCGAACACTGAAGCTTTCTTT. Translating gives CASSDRSNTEAFF.

The chain uses TRBV9 and TRBJ2-2; possibly TRBD2 for D (5 bases). The CDR3 is 16 residues long. V lost 0 bases to trimming and J lost 4 bases, with 13 bases between them. The germline CDR1 and CDR2 sequences are SGDLS and YYNGEE. The CDR3, as DNA: TGTGCCAGCAGCGTAGGGTCCGGGGTACCCACCGGGGAGCTGTTTTTT. Translating it yields CASSVGSGVPTGELFF.

The rearrangement links TRBV2 to TRBJ1-2, with TRBD1 as a possible D gene (6 bases). Trimming cost V 6 bases and J 2 bases, with 19 bases left between them. This CDR3 contains 16 residues. Looked up from germline, CDR1 is SNHLY and CDR2 is FYNNEI. CDR3 region: CASSRGRVDRNYGYTF. DNA of the CDR3: TGTGCCAGCAGCCGGGGCCGCGTGGACAGAAACTATGGCTACACCTTC. Full variable domain (remainder filled in from reference TRBV2 and TRBJ1-2): EPEVTQTPSHQVTQMGQEVILRCVPISNHLYFYWYRQILGQKVEFLVSFYNNEISEKSEIFDDQFSVERPDGSNFTLKIRSTKLEDSAMYFCASSRGRVDRNYGYTFGSGTRLTVV.

The chain is built from TRBV27 and TRBJ2-1, with 7 positions matching TRBD2. CDR3 size: 15 residues. V was clipped by 5 bases and J by 0 bases; unmatched bases: 4. Germline assignment: CDR1 MNHEY and CDR2 SMNVEV (reference sequence). The CDR3 region is CASSPGTNSYNEQFF. The CDR3 region has the DNA TGTGCCAGCAGTCCTGGGACTAACTCCTACAATGAGCAGTTCTTC.

This clone has just one count. The J gene is TRBJ2-6, the V gene TRBV7-9, with TRBD2 matching over 7 bases. V lost 2 bases to trimming and J lost 4 bases; unmatched junction nucleotides: 5. The CDR3 length is 16 residues. The germline V gene encodes CDR1 SEHNR and CDR2 FQNEAQ (reference sequence). The DNA for the CDR3 is TGTGCCAGCAGCTTAAGGACTAGGGCGGGGGCCAACGTCCTGACTTTC. It is translated as CASSLRTRAGANVLTF.

This chain connects TRBV18 to TRBJ1-2; possible D gene TRBD1, 5 bases. The V end was cut by 3 bases, the J end by 2 bases, with 13 bases between. CDR1 is KGHSH, CDR2 LQKENI, per germline. The CDR3 runs to 15 residues. In DNA form, the CDR3 reads TGTGCCAGCTCACCCCCCTCAGCAGGGAACTATGGCTACACCTTC. This codes for CASSPPSAGNYGYTF. The complete variable domain, with remaining parts taken from reference TRBV18 and TRBJ1-2, reads NAGVMQNPRHLVRRRGQEARLRCSPMKGHSHVYWYRQLPEEGLKFMVYLQKENIIDESGMPKERFSAEFPKEGPSILRIQQVVRGDSAAYFCASSPPSAGNYGYTFGSGTRLTVV.

This clone was detected a few times. The chain is built from TRBV3-1 (or the pseudogene TRBV3-2) and TRBJ1-2; tentative D call: TRBD1 (5 bases). The germline CDR1 and CDR2 sequences are LGHDT and YNNKEL (reference sequence). Trimming took 0 bases from V and 8 from J, leaving 16 bases between them. The CDR3 contains 15 residues. The CDR3: CASSQDFGPGNGYTF. The CDR3 DNA reads as TGTGCCAGCAGCCAAGATTTTGGGCCAGGGAACGGCTACACCTTC.

This sequence joins TRBV28 and TRBJ2-5, with a weak D call TRBD2 (6 bases). Trimming took 6 bases from V and 3 from J, leaving 20 bases between them. The CDR3 consists of 16 residues. Germline-derived CDR1 and CDR2 are MDHEN and SYDVKM. CDR3 DNA: TGTGCCAGCAGCCCCCGGGGGTTCAGGCGCGAAGAGACCCAGTACTTC. Amino acid sequence: CASSPRGFRREETQYF. The complete variable domain, with remaining parts taken from reference TRBV28 and TRBJ2-5, reads DVKVTQSSRYLVKRTGEKVFLECVQDMDHENMFWYRQDPGLGLRLIYFSYDVKMKEKGDIPEGYSVSREKKERFSLILESASTNQTSMYLCASSPRGFRREETQYFGPGTRLLVL.

The chain joins TRBV23-1 to TRBJ2-5, with a tentative D call TRBD2 (6 bases). TRBV23-1 is labeled an ORF, and its function is uncertain. V was cut by 6 bases and J by 2 bases, with 19 bases left in between. This CDR3 has 16 amino acids. As DNA, the CDR3 is TGCGCCAGCAGCCAACATCTCCGAGGAGGGCAAGAGACCCAGTACTTC. Amino acid sequence: CASSQHLRGGQETQYF.

The chain has TRBV21-1 and TRBJ1-2. TRBV21-1 is marked as a pseudogene. This CDR3 has 13 residues. The CDR3 DNA follows: TGTGCCAGCAGCACCCCCGGTACGGGTGGCTACACCTTC. Protein sequence: CASSTPGTGGYTF.

The V gene is TRBV5-1, the J gene TRBJ2-7, with TRBD2 matching 8 bases. V lost 3 bases, J lost 1 base, and 6 bases stayed unmatched. CDR3 length: 15 residues. Germline values: CDR1 SGHRS, CDR2 YFSETQ. The CDR3 nucleotides read TGCGCCAGCAGCTCCTCCGCGGGAGGATCCTACGAGCAGTACTTC. Protein product: CASSSSAGGSYEQYF.

The chain joins TRBV19 to TRBJ2-7; TRBD2 agrees at 14 bases. Germline CDR1 LNHDA, CDR2 SQIVND (reference sequence). V lost 5 bases and J lost 4; bases outside the gene matches: 10. The CDR3 has 17 amino acids. The CDR3 loop is CASSPDLGTSGSYEQYF. CDR3 bases: TGTGCCAGTAGTCCCGACCTAGGGACTAGCGGGAGTTACGAGCAGTACTTC.

This clone was detected a few times. The chain employs TRBV5-1 and TRBJ2-2, with D unresolved. The CDR3 consists of 13 residues. Germline V gives CDR1 SGHRS, CDR2 YFSETQ. Trimming cost V 2 bases and J 8 bases, with 10 bases left between them. CDR3 residues: CASSFTELGELFF. For the CDR3, the DNA is TGCGCCAGCAGCTTTACGGAGCTGGGGGAGCTGTTTTTT.

This chain uses TRBV7-9 with TRBJ2-7; tentative D call: TRBD2 (5 bases). In germline, CDR1 is SEHNR, CDR2 FQNEAQ (reference sequence). The CDR3 loop spans 13 amino acids. The germline V and J ends were trimmed by 6 bases and 4 bases, with 13 bases remaining between them. CDR3 loop: CASSLPSLYEQYF. The CDR3 nucleotides are TGTGCCAGCAGTTTACCTAGCTTGTACGAGCAGTACTTC.